These 15 T cell receptor beta chains originate from one sample sequenced in a study of OX40 agonist ivuxolimab in advanced cancers. Clones were read by immunoSEQ multiplex PCR, and TCRdb kept only the in-frame ones, dropping some. The data contain 45,000 to 50,000 clones, more than 85% of them singletons. The material was CD4+ or CD8+ T cells sorted from blood, obtained in a trial of the OX40 agonist ivuxolimab. These receptors were taken from an adult with an advanced solid tumor such as melanoma, head and neck, liver or kidney cancer.

The chain links TRBV13 to TRBJ2-4, with D possibly matching TRBD2 (6 bases). The CDR3 sequence is 16 residues long. Trimming cost V 0 bases and J 5 bases, with 14 bases left between them. CDR1 is PRHDT, CDR2 FYEKMQ, per germline (reference sequence). The DNA for the CDR3 is TGTGCCAGCAGCTTAGGGTGGATCAGGGAGGAAAACATTCAGTACTTC. This translates into CASSLGWIREENIQYF.

The V gene is TRBV11-2, the J gene TRBJ2-1; D ambiguous. CDR1 and CDR2 from the germline V gene are SGHAT and FQNNGV. The CDR3 consists of 13 residues. With 2 bases removed from V and 4 bases from J, the gap between germline ends came to 6 bases. The CDR3 protein is CASSLMMYNEQFF. In nucleotides, the CDR3 is TGTGCCAGCAGCTTAATGATGTACAATGAGCAGTTCTTC. The entire variable domain, with the rest obtained from reference TRBV11-2 and TRBJ2-1, is as follows: EAGVAQSPRYKIIEKRQSVAFWCNPISGHATLYWYQQILGQGPKLLIQFQNNGVVDDSQLPKDRFSAERLKGVDSTLKIQPAKLEDSAVYLCASSLMMYNEQFFGPGTRLTVL.

The rearrangement links TRBV10-3 to TRBJ2-1; the match to TRBD2 covers 10 bases. The CDR3 has 18 amino acids. Looked up from germline, CDR1 is ENHRY and CDR2 is SYGVKD. The junction had 9 bases not matched to a gene; V was cut back by 4 bases and J by 0 bases. The DNA for the CDR3 is TGTGCCATCAGTGCCGAAACTAGCGGGGTGAGCTCCTACAATGAGCAGTTCTTC. As protein: CAISAETSGVSSYNEQFF.

The chain couples TRBV29-1 to TRBJ1-1; D is unclear. Germline loops: CDR1 SQVTM, CDR2 ANQGSEA. V lost 5 bases and J lost 0, with 4 bases in between. The CDR3 runs to 11 residues. Here the CDR3 DNA reads TGCAGCGTTACAGTGAACACTGAAGCTTTCTTT. Translated, it gives CSVTVNTEAFF.

The V gene is TRBV2, the J gene TRBJ2-1; D is possibly TRBD2 (6 bases). Germline V gene lookup returns CDR1 SNHLY and CDR2 FYNNEI. Trimming removed 0 bases at V and 6 bases at J, with 15 bases between. This CDR3 comprises 16 residues. DNA of the CDR3: TGTGCCAGCAGTGAAGCCCAGGAGGGCCGGTCCAATGAGCAGTTCTTC. It encodes CASSEAQEGRSNEQFF.

The chain uses TRBV7-2 and TRBJ1-2; 10 bases align to TRBD1. CDR1 SGHTA and CDR2 FQGNSA come from the germline V gene. V shed 5 bases and J 5 bases; nucleotides not matched to a gene: 2. CDR3 length: 13 amino acids. As DNA, the CDR3 is TGTGCCAGCAGCGAGGACAGGGGGTATGGCTACACCTTC. Protein product: CASSEDRGYGYTF.

The chain uses TRBV4-2 and TRBJ2-3; 10 bases align to TRBD2. The J segment lost 1 base and the V segment lost 5 bases, leaving 3 bases of the junction unmatched. The length of the CDR3 is 15 residues. Germline V CDR1 and CDR2: LGHNA, YNFKEQ. CDR3: CASSSLAGGTDTQYF. In DNA, the CDR3 is TGTGCCAGCAGCTCGCTAGCGGGGGGCACAGATACGCAGTATTTT.

The gene calls are TRBV6-6 and TRBJ2-7; unclear D gene. This CDR3 region has 15 residues. Germline V gene sequence: CDR1 MNHNY, CDR2 SVGAGI (reference sequence). V lost 2 bases and J 0 bases, leaving 11 bases between the germline ends. CDR3 amino acids: CASSYRAGSSYEQYF. CDR3 DNA: TGTGCCAGCAGTTACAGGGCAGGCAGCTCCTACGAGCAGTACTTC.

This chain links TRBV10-3 with TRBJ2-3; tentatively, D is TRBD1 (5 bases). Between the trimmed V and J ends, which lost 0 bases and 4 bases, there was a span of 14 bases. CDR3 size: 16 residues. The germline V gene has CDR1 ENHRY and CDR2 SYGVKD. In nucleotides, the CDR3 is TGTGCCATCAGTGAGTCAACCAGGGCCGAGGCAGATACGCAGTATTTT. Protein sequence: CAISESTRAEADTQYF.

The gene calls are TRBV5-6 and TRBJ2-3; tentatively, D is TRBD1 (5 bases). Trimming stripped 2 bases from V and 1 base from J, with 11 bases between. The CDR3 has 15 residues. Germline V gene data show CDR1 as SGHDT and CDR2 as YYEEEE. The CDR3 region has the DNA TGTGCCAGCAGCTTTCGGACACTACGCACAGATACGCAGTATTTT. It is translated as CASSFRTLRTDTQYF.

The rearrangement links TRBV2 to TRBJ2-3; 11 bases agree with TRBD2. The V gene end was trimmed by 4 bases and the J gene end by 3 bases; junction bases not matched to a gene: 9. The CDR3 is made up of 17 amino acids. Per germline, CDR1 SNHLY and CDR2 FYNNEI. The CDR3 region is CASSGFTSGSRTDTQYF. The CDR3 DNA sequence: TGTGCCAGCAGTGGGTTTACTAGCGGGAGCCGGACAGATACGCAGTATTTT. Looking up the rest from reference TRBV2 and TRBJ2-3 gives the full variable domain: EPEVTQTPSHQVTQMGQEVILRCVPISNHLYFYWYRQILGQKVEFLVSFYNNEISEKSEIFDDQFSVERPDGSNFTLKIRSTKLEDSAMYFCASSGFTSGSRTDTQYFGPGTRLTVL.

Only one count was recorded for this clone. The chain employs TRBV4-1 and TRBJ1-4, with 10 bases fitting TRBD1. This CDR3 contains 16 residues. Germline CDR1 is MGHRA and CDR2 is YSYEKL. The V gene end was trimmed by 3 bases and the J gene end by 6 bases; junction bases not matched to a gene: 7. CDR3 region: CASSQFKGTGDEKLFF. For the CDR3, the DNA is TGCGCCAGCAGCCAGTTTAAGGGGACAGGGGATGAAAAACTGTTTTTT.

The V and J genes are TRBV2 and TRBJ2-7; D may be TRBD2 (6 bases). The CDR3 totals 14 residues. Trimming cost V 6 bases and J 3 bases, with 15 bases left between them. Germline assignment: CDR1 SNHLY and CDR2 FYNNEI. CDR3 sequence: CASRRSRDFYEQYF. CDR3 DNA sequence: TGTGCCAGCAGGAGGTCCCGGGACTTCTACGAGCAGTACTTC.

This clone was observed a handful of times. The chain carries TRBV13 and TRBJ2-7, with D unclear. The CDR3 extends over 13 amino acids. CDR1 is PRHDT and CDR2 is FYEKMQ in the germline V gene (reference sequence). V shed 1 base and J shed 0 bases, with 4 bases lying between them. CDR3 protein: CASSLEFSYEQYF. For the CDR3, the DNA is TGTGCCAGCAGCTTAGAATTCTCCTACGAGCAGTACTTC.

The chain employs TRBV4-2 and TRBJ1-1; D gene ambiguous. The germline V gene has CDR1 LGHNA and CDR2 YNFKEQ. The V and J ends lost 7 bases and 0 bases respectively, with 9 bases between them. The CDR3 is 13 amino acids. The CDR3 DNA reads as TGTGCCAGCATAGGGATAATGAACACTGAAGCTTTCTTT. This translates into CASIGIMNTEAFF.